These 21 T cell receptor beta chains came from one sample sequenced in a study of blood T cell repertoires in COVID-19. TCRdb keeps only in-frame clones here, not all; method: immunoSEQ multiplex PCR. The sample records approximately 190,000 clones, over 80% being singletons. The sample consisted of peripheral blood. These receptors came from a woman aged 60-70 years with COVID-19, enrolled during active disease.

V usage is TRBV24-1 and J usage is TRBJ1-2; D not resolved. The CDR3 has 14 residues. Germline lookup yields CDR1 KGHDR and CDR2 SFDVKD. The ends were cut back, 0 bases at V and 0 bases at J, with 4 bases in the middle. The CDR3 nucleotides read TGTGCCACCAGTGATTTGGCTACTAACTATGGCTACACCTTC. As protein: CATSDLATNYGYTF.

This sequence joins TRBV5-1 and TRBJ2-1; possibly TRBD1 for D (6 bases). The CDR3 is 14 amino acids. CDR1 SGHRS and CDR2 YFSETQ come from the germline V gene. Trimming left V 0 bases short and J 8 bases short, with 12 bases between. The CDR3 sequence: CASSLVPGVDEQFF. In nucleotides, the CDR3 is TGCGCCAGCAGCTTGGTCCCAGGGGTGGATGAGCAGTTCTTC.

CDR3 coding DNA: TGTGCCAGCAGTTTACCGACAGGGGACACCGGGGAGCTGTTTTTT. It encodes CASSLPTGDTGELFF. The rearrangement joins TRBV28 to TRBJ2-2, with 8 bases aligning to TRBD1. The CDR3 covers 15 residues. CDR1 and CDR2 (germline): MDHEN, SYDVKM. With 2 bases clipped from V and 3 bases from J, the junction kept 2 bases outside the gene matches.

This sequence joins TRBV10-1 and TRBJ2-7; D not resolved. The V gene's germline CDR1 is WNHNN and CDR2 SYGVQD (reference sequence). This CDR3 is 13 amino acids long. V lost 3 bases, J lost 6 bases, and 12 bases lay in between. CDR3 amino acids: CASSDRITGEQYV. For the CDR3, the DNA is TGCGCCAGCAGTGATAGGATTACGGGCGAGCAGTACGTC.

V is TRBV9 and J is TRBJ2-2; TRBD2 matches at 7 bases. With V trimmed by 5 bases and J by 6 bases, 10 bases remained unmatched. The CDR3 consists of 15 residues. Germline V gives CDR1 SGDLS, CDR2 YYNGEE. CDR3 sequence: CASRPGLVKPGELFF. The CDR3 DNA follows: TGTGCCAGCAGGCCCGGACTAGTGAAGCCCGGGGAGCTGTTTTTT. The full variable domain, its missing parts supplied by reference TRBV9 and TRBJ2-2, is DSGVTQTPKHLITATGQRVTLRCSPRSGDLSVYWYQQSLDQGLQFLIQYYNGEERAKGNILERFSAQQFPDLHSELNLSSLELGDSALYFCASRPGLVKPGELFFGEGSRLTVL.

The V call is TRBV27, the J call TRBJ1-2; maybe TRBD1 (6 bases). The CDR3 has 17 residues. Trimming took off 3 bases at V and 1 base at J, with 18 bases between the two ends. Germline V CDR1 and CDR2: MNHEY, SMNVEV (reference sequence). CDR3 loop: CASSFAAGAAYNYGYTF. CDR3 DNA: TGTGCCAGCAGTTTCGCGGCGGGGGCGGCATATAACTATGGCTACACCTTC.

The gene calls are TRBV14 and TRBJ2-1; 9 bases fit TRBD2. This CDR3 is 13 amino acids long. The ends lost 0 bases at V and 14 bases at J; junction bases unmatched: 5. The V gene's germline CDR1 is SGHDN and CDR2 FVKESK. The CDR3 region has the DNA TGTGCCAGCAGCCAAGATAGCCTAGCGGGAAAGTTCTTC. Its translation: CASSQDSLAGKFF.

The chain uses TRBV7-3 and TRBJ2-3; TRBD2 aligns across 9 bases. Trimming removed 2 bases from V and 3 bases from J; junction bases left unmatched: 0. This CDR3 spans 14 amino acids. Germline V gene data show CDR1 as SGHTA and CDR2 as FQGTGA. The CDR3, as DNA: TGTGCCAGCAGCTTAGCGGGAGGGACAGATACGCAGTATTTT. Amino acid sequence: CASSLAGGTDTQYF.

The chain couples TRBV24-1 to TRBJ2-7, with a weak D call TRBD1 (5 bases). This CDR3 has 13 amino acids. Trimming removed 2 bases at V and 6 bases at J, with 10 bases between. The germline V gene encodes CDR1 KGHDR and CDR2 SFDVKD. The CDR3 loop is CATSDSQGAEQYV. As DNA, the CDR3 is TGTGCCACCAGTGATTCGCAGGGCGCCGAGCAGTACGTC.

For the CDR3, the DNA is TGTGCCAGCACCCGCCGGGACAGGGGCCACGAGCAGTACTTC. Residues: CASTRRDRGHEQYF. The chain recombines TRBV6-6 with TRBJ2-7, with 10 positions matching TRBD1. Per germline, CDR1 MNHNY and CDR2 SVGAGI (reference sequence). V lost 7 bases to trimming and J lost 5 bases; unmatched junction nucleotides: 8. There are 14 residues in the CDR3.

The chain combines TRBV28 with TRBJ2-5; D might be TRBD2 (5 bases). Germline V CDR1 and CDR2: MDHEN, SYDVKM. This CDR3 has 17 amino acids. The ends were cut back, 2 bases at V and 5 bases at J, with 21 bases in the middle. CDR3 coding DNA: TGTGCCAGCAGTTTACTCACGGCGCGGGTACCTCCGGAGACCCAGTACTTC. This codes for CASSLLTARVPPETQYF.

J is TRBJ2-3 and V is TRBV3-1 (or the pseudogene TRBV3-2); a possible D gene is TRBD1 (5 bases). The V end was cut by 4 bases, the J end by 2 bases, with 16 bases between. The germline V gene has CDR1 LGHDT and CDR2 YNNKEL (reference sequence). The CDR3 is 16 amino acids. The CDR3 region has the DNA TGTGCCAGCAGCCTGCTAGGGGTTGATACCACAGATACGCAGTATTTT. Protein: CASSLLGVDTTDTQYF.

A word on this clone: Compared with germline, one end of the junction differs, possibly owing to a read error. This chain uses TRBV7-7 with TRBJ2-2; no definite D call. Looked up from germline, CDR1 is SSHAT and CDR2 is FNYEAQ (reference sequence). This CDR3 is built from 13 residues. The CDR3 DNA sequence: TGTGCTAGCAGCTTAGATCTCACCGGGGAGCTGTTTTTT. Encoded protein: CASSLDLTGELFF. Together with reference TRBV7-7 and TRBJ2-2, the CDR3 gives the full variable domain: GAGVSQSPRYKVTKRGQDVTLRCDPISSHATLYWYQQALGQGPEFLTYFNYEAQPDKSGLPSDRFSAERPEGSISTLTIQRTEQRDSAMYRCASSLDLTGELFFGEGSRLTVL.

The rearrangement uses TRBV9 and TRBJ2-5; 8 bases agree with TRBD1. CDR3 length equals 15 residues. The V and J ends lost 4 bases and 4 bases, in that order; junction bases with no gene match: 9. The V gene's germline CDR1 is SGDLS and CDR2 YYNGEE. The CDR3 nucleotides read TGTGCCAGCAGCATCCGGACAGGGCTGGGAGAGACCCAGTACTTC. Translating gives CASSIRTGLGETQYF.

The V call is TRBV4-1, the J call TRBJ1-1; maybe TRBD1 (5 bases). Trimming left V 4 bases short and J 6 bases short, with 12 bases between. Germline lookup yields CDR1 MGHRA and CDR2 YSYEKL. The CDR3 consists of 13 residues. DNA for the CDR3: TGCGCCAGCAGCCCAGTAACAGGCTCTGAAGCTTTCTTT. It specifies CASSPVTGSEAFF.

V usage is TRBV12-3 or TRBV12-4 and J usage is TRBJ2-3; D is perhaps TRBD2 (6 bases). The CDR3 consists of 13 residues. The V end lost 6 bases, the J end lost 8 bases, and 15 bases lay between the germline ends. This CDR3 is CASSTTLGGTQYF. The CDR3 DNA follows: TGTGCCAGCAGCACTACATTGGGAGGTACGCAGTATTTT.

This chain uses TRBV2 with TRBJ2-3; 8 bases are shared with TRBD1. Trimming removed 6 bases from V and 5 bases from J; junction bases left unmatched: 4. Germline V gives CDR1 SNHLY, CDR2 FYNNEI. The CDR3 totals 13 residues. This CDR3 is CASRNRGKDTQYF. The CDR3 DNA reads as TGTGCCAGCAGGAACAGGGGGAAAGATACGCAGTATTTT. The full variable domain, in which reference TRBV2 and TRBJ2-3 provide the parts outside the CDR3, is EPEVTQTPSHQVTQMGQEVILRCVPISNHLYFYWYRQILGQKVEFLVSFYNNEISEKSEIFDDQFSVERPDGSNFTLKIRSTKLEDSAMYFCASRNRGKDTQYFGPGTRLTVL.

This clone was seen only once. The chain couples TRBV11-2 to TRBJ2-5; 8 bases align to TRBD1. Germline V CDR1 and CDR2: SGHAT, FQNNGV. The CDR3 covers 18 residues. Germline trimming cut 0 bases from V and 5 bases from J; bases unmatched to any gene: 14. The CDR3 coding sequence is TGTGCCAGCAGCTTAGATGCGAGACAGGGGCGTTCGAGGGAGACCCAGTACTTC. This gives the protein CASSLDARQGRSRETQYF.

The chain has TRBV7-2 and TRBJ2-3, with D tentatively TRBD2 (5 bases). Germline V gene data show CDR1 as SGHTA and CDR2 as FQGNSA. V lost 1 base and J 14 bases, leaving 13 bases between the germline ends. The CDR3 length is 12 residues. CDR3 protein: CASSLGRRRGYF. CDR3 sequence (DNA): TGTGCCAGCAGCTTAGGGAGACGACGGGGGTATTTT.

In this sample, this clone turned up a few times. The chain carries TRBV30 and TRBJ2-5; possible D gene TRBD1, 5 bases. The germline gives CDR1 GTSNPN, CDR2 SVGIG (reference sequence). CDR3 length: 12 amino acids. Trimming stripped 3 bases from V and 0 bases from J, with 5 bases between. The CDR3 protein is CAWRQDQETQYF. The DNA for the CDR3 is TGTGCCTGGAGACAGGACCAAGAGACCCAGTACTTC.

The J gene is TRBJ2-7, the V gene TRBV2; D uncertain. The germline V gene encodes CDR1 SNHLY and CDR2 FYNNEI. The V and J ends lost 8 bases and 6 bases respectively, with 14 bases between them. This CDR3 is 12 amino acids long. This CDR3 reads CASAPTEREQYF. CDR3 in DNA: TGTGCCAGCGCCCCCACTGAGCGCGAGCAGTACTTC.